Listed below are T cell receptor beta chains from one sample, sequenced in a study of T cell responses to AZD1222 COVID-19 vaccine. Libraries were prepared by immunoSEQ multiplex PCR; TCRdb keeps only in-frame clonotypes and omits some of them. The repertoire includes roughly 120,000 clones, about nine tenths of them detected once, and 3.5% to 5% sits in the top ten. This material consisted of peripheral blood, taken on day 0 of AZD1222 vaccination. These receptor sequences come from an adult in good health. Both conserved end residues are part of each CDR3. Each record gives: CDR3 DNA, CDR3 protein, V gene, D gene, J gene, clone size. D genes are given only for firm matches. Clone size, where shown, is once, few, many, or a class for clones that have expanded.

TGCGCCAGCAGCTTGTTCAATCCCGGCCAAGAGACCCAGTACTTC,CASSLFNPGQETQYF,TRBV5-1,-,TRBJ2-5,-
TGTGCCAGCAGCCGACAGGGGGCCGGGAGCTCCTACGAGCAGTACTTC,CASSRQGAGSSYEQYF,TRBV27,TRBD1,TRBJ2-7,-
TGTGCCACCAGCAATCGGGGGAGAACCTACGAGCAGTACTTC,CATSNRGRTYEQYF,TRBV15,-,TRBJ2-7,-
TGCGCCAGCAGCTCGCGTCTAGCGGGAGGAGGAGAGCAGTACTTC,CASSSRLAGGGEQYF,TRBV5-1,TRBD2,TRBJ2-7,-
TGCGCCAGCAGCTTGGCGGTAGCAACTAATGAAAAACTGTTTTTT,CASSLAVATNEKLFF,TRBV5-1,-,TRBJ1-4,-
TGTGCCAGTAACCCACTAGCGGGGGGGTCCACCGGGGAGCTGTTTTTT,CASNPLAGGSTGELFF,TRBV19,TRBD2,TRBJ2-2,-
TGTGCCAGCAGTTTGGGTCTGAACACTGAAGCTTTCTTT,CASSLGLNTEAFF,TRBV27,-,TRBJ1-1,-
TGCGCCAGCCGGAGTGGGCGGGGGGAAGATACGCAGTATTTT,CASRSGRGEDTQYF,TRBV5-1,TRBD2,TRBJ2-3,-
TGTGCCAGCTCACCGGAAGGGCCCGGGGAGCTGTTTTTT,CASSPEGPGELFF,TRBV18,-,TRBJ2-2,few
TGTGCCAGCAGTGGCACTAGCGGGTCCTACAATGAGCAGTTCTTC,CASSGTSGSYNEQFF,TRBV9,TRBD2,TRBJ2-1,-
TGTGCCAGCAGTCCAGCGGAGGGGGAGACCCAGTACTTC,CASSPAEGETQYF,TRBV12-3/TRBV12-4,-,TRBJ2-5,medium-sized
TGTGCCAGCAGCTCCAACAATCAGCCCCAGCATTTT,CASSSNNQPQHF,TRBV12-3/TRBV12-4,-,TRBJ1-5,once
TGTGCCTGGGGAGGGGGCCATTGGGATGAGCAGTTCTTC,CAWGGGHWDEQFF,TRBV30,-,TRBJ2-1,-
TGTGCCAGTACCCAGGATGCGGGAGACACCGGGGAGCTGTTTTTT,CASTQDAGDTGELFF,TRBV19,TRBD2,TRBJ2-2,-
TGTGCCACCAGCAGAGATCCTTATGGCTACACCTTC,CATSRDPYGYTF,TRBV15,-,TRBJ1-2,-
TGTGCCAGCAGTTTAAGGGGAAACAATCAGCCCCAGCATTTT,CASSLRGNNQPQHF,TRBV6-6,-,TRBJ1-5,-
TGTGCCAGCAGCCCAACGACAGGGGCGGATCAGCCCCAGCATTTT,CASSPTTGADQPQHF,TRBV6-5,TRBD1,TRBJ1-5,-
TGTGCCAGCAGTTTAGTCCCAGCGAACACCGGGGAGCTGTTTTTT,CASSLVPANTGELFF,TRBV27,-,TRBJ2-2,-
TGTGCCAGCACCTCCAAGGGGGATTACAATGAGCAGTTCTTC,CASTSKGDYNEQFF,TRBV2,-,TRBJ2-1,-
TGTGCCAGCAGTTACTTGGAGAACGTGGGGAATCAGCCCCAGCATTTT,CASSYLENVGNQPQHF,TRBV6-2/TRBV6-3,-,TRBJ1-5,few
TGCGCCAGCAGCTTGGAACCCGGCACCTATTACGAGCAGTACTTC,CASSLEPGTYYEQYF,TRBV5-1,-,TRBJ2-7,-
TGTGCCAGCAACTTGTGGGGTCACGATAGCAATCAGCCCCAGCATTTT,CASNLWGHDSNQPQHF,TRBV28,-,TRBJ1-5,-
TGCGCCAGCAGTTCCCAGGGGGAAGGTGAAAAACTGTTTTTT,CASSSQGEGEKLFF,TRBV10-2,TRBD1,TRBJ1-4,-
TGTGCCAGCATCATAAACGGGGCGGACAGGAGAAACTATGGCTACACCTTC,CASIINGADRRNYGYTF,TRBV7-4,TRBD1,TRBJ1-2,-
TGTGCCAGTAGTATAGGACAGGGGGGTCCGGACGAGCAGTACTTC,CASSIGQGGPDEQYF,TRBV19,TRBD1,TRBJ2-7,-
TGTGCCAGCAGTCTCAGGGGGACGAACATTCAGTACTTC,CASSLRGTNIQYF,TRBV12-3/TRBV12-4,TRBD1,TRBJ2-4,-
TGTGCCAGCAGTTTACGGGGTTTCACTGAAGCTTTCTTT,CASSLRGFTEAFF,TRBV27,-,TRBJ1-1,-
TGTGCCAGCAGCCGTGCCGGCAATTCACCCCTCCACTTT,CASSRAGNSPLHF,TRBV5-4,-,TRBJ1-6,-
TGTGCCAGCAGCCGTCAGGGGGCGCCGGTAGAGACCCAGTACTTC,CASSRQGAPVETQYF,TRBV3-1/TRBV3-2,TRBD1,TRBJ2-5,-